The rows below give T cell receptor beta chains drawn from one sample of a study of blood T cell repertoires in COVID-19. Measured with immunoSEQ multiplex PCR; TCRdb has only the in-frame clones, and not every one. Of about 59,000 clones in the sample, 73% were seen once. Sample: peripheral blood. The source is a woman between 65 and 79 years old with acute or convalescent COVID-19. CDR3s include the opening cysteine and the closing phenylalanine or tryptophan. A D gene is named only where the DNA matches it firmly. Expanded clones get a size class; other rows say once, few or many, or leave the size out.

CDR3aa,CDR3nt,v_gene,j_gene,d_gene,abundance
CASSSGSLSSGANVLTF,TGTGCCAGCAGCTCAGGGTCGCTATCCTCTGGGGCCAACGTCCTGACTTTC,TRBV4-2,TRBJ2-6,NA,few
CASSPGGTLYEQYF,TGTGCCAGCAGCCCCGGGGGGACCCTCTACGAGCAGTACTTC,TRBV6-2/TRBV6-3,TRBJ2-7,TRBD2,NA
CAWSVYMRDQPQHF,TGTGCCTGGAGTGTATACATGCGGGATCAGCCCCAGCATTTT,TRBV30,TRBJ1-5,NA,NA
CASLRQGNNNEQFF,TGTGCCAGCCTCAGACAGGGTAATAACAATGAGCAGTTCTTC,TRBV19,TRBJ2-1,TRBD1,NA
CAWSTTVNTEAFF,TGTGCCTGGAGCACGACTGTGAACACTGAAGCTTTCTTT,TRBV30,TRBJ1-1,NA,NA
CASSLRGRVNYGYTF,TGTGCCAGCAGCCTACGGGGGAGAGTCAACTATGGCTACACCTTC,TRBV6-2/TRBV6-3,TRBJ1-2,NA,NA
CASSLEGYNSPLHF,TGTGCCAGCAGTTTAGAGGGATATAATTCACCCCTCCACTTT,TRBV27,TRBJ1-6,NA,few
CATSRDKGQAFF,TGTGCCACCAGCAGAGATAAGGGGCAAGCTTTCTTT,TRBV15,TRBJ1-1,NA,NA
CASSLDQGAGGHEQFF,TGTGCCAGCAGCTTAGATCAAGGAGCAGGGGGACATGAGCAGTTCTTC,TRBV11-2,TRBJ2-1,TRBD1,few
CASSLGGEGQPQHF,TGTGCCAGCAGCTTGGGGGGGGAAGGTCAGCCCCAGCATTTT,TRBV5-5,TRBJ1-5,NA,NA
CASKPPHFPGVSKLNTEAFF,TGTGCCAGTAAACCCCCCCACTTCCCCGGGGTCAGCAAATTGAACACTGAAGCTTTCTTT,TRBV19,TRBJ1-1,NA,once
CASSPQGGVNTEAFF,TGCGCCAGCAGCCCCCAGGGGGGAGTGAACACTGAAGCTTTCTTT,TRBV5-1,TRBJ1-1,TRBD1,NA
CASSYSGSAEAFF,TGTGCCAGCAGTTACTCAGGGAGTGCTGAAGCTTTCTTT,TRBV6-2/TRBV6-3,TRBJ1-1,NA,NA
CASSQVLDRRNTEAFF,TGCGCCAGCAGCCAAGTCTTAGACAGGCGGAACACTGAAGCTTTCTTT,TRBV4-1,TRBJ1-1,NA,few
CASSPGTGYGYTF,TGTGCCAGCAGCCCGGGGACAGGCTATGGCTACACCTTC,TRBV7-9,TRBJ1-2,TRBD1,NA
CASSLGGRSYNEQFF,TGTGCCAGCAGCTTGGGGGGTAGGTCCTACAATGAGCAGTTCTTC,TRBV11-2,TRBJ2-1,NA,NA
CASSLQQGGYYEQYF,TGTGCCAGCAGTCTACAACAGGGGGGGTACTACGAGCAGTACTTC,TRBV6-5,TRBJ2-7,NA,NA
CASSPQGFLAEAFF,TGTGCCAGCAGCCCACAGGGGTTTCTGGCTGAAGCTTTCTTT,TRBV7-3,TRBJ1-1,TRBD1,NA
CAISLNRVPEQFF,TGTGCCATCAGCCTAAACAGGGTTCCAGAGCAGTTCTTC,TRBV10-3,TRBJ2-1,NA,once
CASSQDPRAYNEQFF,TGTGCCAGCAGCCAAGACCCCAGGGCCTACAATGAGCAGTTCTTC,TRBV7-3,TRBJ2-1,NA,NA
CSVRQGNQPQHF,TGCAGCGTGCGACAGGGGAACCAGCCCCAGCATTTT,TRBV29-1,TRBJ1-5,TRBD1,few
CASSLVDRSYEQYF,TGTGCCAGCAGCCTGGTGGACAGGTCCTACGAGCAGTACTTC,TRBV5-4,TRBJ2-7,TRBD1,NA
CASSIGGTGPYEQYF,TGCGCCAGCAGCATCGGTGGGACAGGCCCCTACGAGCAGTACTTC,TRBV5-1,TRBJ2-7,TRBD1,NA
CASIRQGATNEKLFF,TGTGCCAGCATTCGACAGGGGGCAACTAATGAAAAACTGTTTTTT,TRBV2,TRBJ1-4,TRBD1,NA
CASAGMGEKLFF,TGTGCCAGTGCAGGGATGGGGGAAAAACTGTTTTTT,TRBV12-3/TRBV12-4,TRBJ1-4,NA,NA
CASTSSNSYNEQFF,TGTGCCAGCACCTCTTCGAACAGCTACAATGAGCAGTTCTTC,TRBV11-2,TRBJ2-1,NA,NA
CASSFIETDYGYTF,TGTGCCAGCAGCTTTATAGAGACAGACTATGGCTACACCTTC,TRBV5-4,TRBJ1-2,NA,NA
CASSPRSGTSSYEQYF,TGTGCCAGCAGCCCCCGCTCCGGGACTAGCTCCTACGAGCAGTACTTC,TRBV3-1/TRBV3-2,TRBJ2-7,TRBD2,NA
CASSFAGAGNTIYF,TGTGCCAGCAGCTTCGCGGGCGCTGGAAACACCATATATTTT,TRBV5-5,TRBJ1-3,NA,NA
CASSSYGGATGGYTF,TGTGCCAGCAGCTCGTATGGAGGGGCGACGGGGGGCTACACCTTC,TRBV11-2,TRBJ1-2,NA,NA
CASSWGGTGHNEQFF,TGTGCCAGCAGCTGGGGAGGGACAGGGCACAATGAGCAGTTCTTC,TRBV11-2,TRBJ2-1,TRBD1,NA
CASSPGTVMGETQYF,TGTGCCAGTAGTCCCGGGACAGTTATGGGGGAGACCCAGTACTTC,TRBV19,TRBJ2-5,TRBD1,few
CASSPWRDSLPGGTIYF,TGTGCCAGCTCACCGTGGCGGGACAGCCTACCTGGGGGCACCATATATTTT,TRBV18,TRBJ1-3,TRBD1,NA
CASSLRTGNYGYTF,TGTGCCAGCAGCTTGAGGACAGGGAACTATGGCTACACCTTC,TRBV6-2/TRBV6-3,TRBJ1-2,TRBD1,NA
CASSPKTGGNGYTF,TGTGCCAGCAGCCCCAAGACAGGGGGGAATGGCTACACCTTC,TRBV3-1/TRBV3-2,TRBJ1-2,TRBD1,NA
CASSHSEQFF,TGTGCCAGCAGTCATAGTGAGCAGTTCTTC,TRBV6-5,TRBJ2-1,NA,NA
CASSSRMTVAGANVLTF,TGTGCCAGCAGTTCAAGAATGACAGTCGCTGGGGCCAACGTCCTGACTTTC,TRBV27,TRBJ2-6,NA,NA
CASSPQGVNYGYTF,TGTGCCAGCAGCCCACAGGGAGTGAACTATGGCTACACCTTC,TRBV7-9,TRBJ1-2,NA,NA
CASSYEGTYGYTF,TGTGCCAGCAGTTACGAGGGTACCTATGGCTACACCTTC,TRBV6-5,TRBJ1-2,NA,NA
CASSKGGGNQPQHF,TGTGCCAGCAGTAAAGGGGGCGGCAATCAGCCCCAGCATTTT,TRBV6-6,TRBJ1-5,TRBD1,NA
CASSFGWTNEKLFF,TGTGCCAGCAGCTTCGGGTGGACTAATGAAAAACTGTTTTTT,TRBV7-9,TRBJ1-4,NA,NA
CASTYRGTEAFF,TGTGCCAGCACCTACCGAGGGACTGAAGCTTTCTTT,TRBV5-6,TRBJ1-1,NA,few
CASTTTGFRGPSPLHF,TGTGCCAGCACAACTACAGGGTTTAGGGGCCCTTCACCCCTCCACTTT,TRBV27,TRBJ1-6,NA,NA
CASSLGKGLSNQPQHF,TGTGCCAGCAGCTTAGGTAAGGGGTTGAGCAATCAGCCCCAGCATTTT,TRBV7-8,TRBJ1-5,NA,NA
CASSRAGGSGELFF,TGTGCCAGCAGCCGAGCGGGGGGCAGCGGGGAGCTGTTTTTT,TRBV11-1,TRBJ2-2,TRBD2,NA
CASSEGLDNYGYTF,TGTGCCAGCAGTGAAGGTCTAGATAACTATGGCTACACCTTC,TRBV6-4,TRBJ1-2,NA,NA
CASSLWTASYEQYF,TGCGCCAGCAGCCTGTGGACAGCCTCCTACGAGCAGTACTTC,TRBV5-1,TRBJ2-7,NA,NA
CASSLWDSLNQPQHF,TGCGCCAGCAGCTTGTGGGACAGCCTCAATCAGCCCCAGCATTTT,TRBV5-1,TRBJ1-5,TRBD1,few
CASSSALTKEQFF,TGTGCCAGCAGCTCGGCCTTGACTAAAGAGCAGTTCTTC,TRBV7-3,TRBJ2-1,NA,NA
CASSHRGTHEKLFF,TGTGCCAGCAGTCACAGGGGGACCCATGAAAAACTGTTTTTT,TRBV2,TRBJ1-4,TRBD1,NA
CAISRGQLYNSPLHF,TGTGCCATCAGTCGGGGACAGCTCTATAATTCACCCCTCCACTTT,TRBV10-3,TRBJ1-6,TRBD1,NA
CSVDIRTGQSGNYGYTF,TGCAGCGTTGATATACGGACAGGCCAGAGTGGGAACTATGGCTACACCTTC,TRBV29-1,TRBJ1-2,TRBD1,NA
CSASGGGGPRQETQYF,TGCAGTGCTAGTGGGGGCGGGGGGCCGAGGCAAGAGACCCAGTACTTC,TRBV20-1,TRBJ2-5,TRBD2,NA
CASSANFVRGEAFF,TGTGCCAGCAGCGCAAACTTCGTACGTGGTGAAGCTTTCTTT,TRBV9,TRBJ1-1,NA,few
CASSLNSGGGETQYF,TGTGCCAGCAGCTTAAATAGCGGGGGGGGCGAGACCCAGTACTTC,TRBV5-4,TRBJ2-5,TRBD2,NA
CASSHRWESNGYTF,TGTGCCAGCAGTCACAGATGGGAGAGTAATGGCTACACCTTC,TRBV6-5,TRBJ1-2,NA,NA
CATKGVRGTEAFF,TGTGCCACGAAGGGGGTTCGGGGCACTGAAGCTTTCTTT,TRBV19,TRBJ1-1,NA,NA